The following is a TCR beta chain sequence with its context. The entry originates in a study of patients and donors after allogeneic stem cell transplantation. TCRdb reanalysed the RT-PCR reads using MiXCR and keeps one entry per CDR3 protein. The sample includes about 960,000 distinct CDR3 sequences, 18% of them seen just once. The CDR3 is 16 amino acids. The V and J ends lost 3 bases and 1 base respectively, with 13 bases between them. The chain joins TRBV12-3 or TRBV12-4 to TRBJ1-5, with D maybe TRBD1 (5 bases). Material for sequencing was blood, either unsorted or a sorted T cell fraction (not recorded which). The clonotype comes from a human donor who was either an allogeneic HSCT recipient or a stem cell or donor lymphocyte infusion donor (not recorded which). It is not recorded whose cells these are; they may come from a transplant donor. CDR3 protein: CASSFVGGASNQPQHF. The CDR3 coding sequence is TGTGCCAGCAGTTTTGTTGGAGGGGCAAGCAATCAGCCCCAGCATTTT.